Listed here are 30 T cell receptor beta chains from one sample, sequenced in a study of cytomegalovirus exposure and HLA in healthy donors (dated by TCRdb to 2016 to 2017). Libraries were built with the immunoSEQ multiplex PCR assay. For the multiplex PCR, a mixture combining 60 forward primers for TCR Vbeta segments and 13 reverse primers for TCR Jbeta segments was used. In its TCRdb copy, this immuneACCESS table keeps in-frame sequences only and misses some clones. Where compared with another copy, unresolved V genes explain less than half of these, and the others have no known cause. The sample profile shows 200,000 or so clones; approximately 78% of them were found once. Approximately 0.8% of the sample rests with the top ten. The sample comprised PBMCs. The receptors were gathered from a woman aged 18-30 years in good health and CMV-seronegative.

The rearrangement links TRBV21-1 to TRBJ1-5; TRBD1 reflects the table's D call only, with no check against the DNA. TRBV21-1 is given as a pseudogene. The CDR3 extends over 18 amino acids. CDR3 sequence reads: CASSDTGTGPRGNQPQHF. In DNA form, the CDR3 reads TGTGCCAGCAGCGATACCGGGACAGGGCCTCGGGGCAATCAGCCCCAGCATTTT.

Of note for this clone: This sample includes further DNA sequences coding for the same CDR3. This chain uses TRBV7-9 with TRBJ2-2; 10 bases align to TRBD1. This CDR3 region has 15 residues. Trimming cost V 2 bases and J 5 bases; bases outside gene matches: 2. Germline V gene sequence: CDR1 SEHNR, CDR2 FQNEAQ (reference sequence). The CDR3 DNA follows: TGTGCCAGCAGCTTAAGGACAGGGGGAACCGGGGAGCTGTTTTTT. This codes for CASSLRTGGTGELFF.

This clone was observed a handful of times. The chain recombines TRBV27 with TRBJ2-3, with D maybe TRBD2 (5 bases). Germline CDR1 reads MNHEY; CDR2 reads SMNVEV (reference sequence). Trimming cost V 3 bases and J 3 bases, with 10 bases left between them. CDR3 size: 14 residues. This chain's CDR3 is CASSFGLRTDTQYF. The DNA for the CDR3 is TGTGCCAGCAGTTTTGGACTGCGGACAGATACGCAGTATTTT.

V usage is TRBV11-2 and J usage is TRBJ2-5, with 7 bases fitting TRBD2. V lost 6 bases to trimming and J lost 4 bases; unmatched junction nucleotides: 11. The CDR3 is 15 residues long. The V gene's germline CDR1 is SGHAT and CDR2 FQNNGV. The CDR3 DNA sequence: TGTGCCAGCAGGAAACCGGGACTATACGCAGAGACCCAGTACTTC. This sequence encodes CASRKPGLYAETQYF.

The rearrangement joins TRBV15 to TRBJ1-1; D remains unclear. CDR3 size: 15 residues. V was cut by 7 bases and J by 4 bases, with 19 bases left in between. The V gene's germline CDR1 is LNHNV and CDR2 YYDKDF (reference sequence). This chain's CDR3 is CATKPSRLVGTEAFF. CDR3 sequence (DNA): TGTGCCACCAAGCCCTCGAGGCTAGTAGGCACTGAAGCTTTCTTT.

CDR3 nucleotides: TGTGCCACCAGCAGAGATTGGACTAGCGGGAGTCGCTATGAGCAGTTCTTC. Translating it yields CATSRDWTSGSRYEQFF. The rearrangement uses TRBV15 and TRBJ2-1; 13 nucleotides line up with TRBD2. V was pared by 0 bases and J by 8 bases, with 7 bases of the junction left unmatched. Looked up from germline, CDR1 is LNHNV and CDR2 is YYDKDF (reference sequence). This CDR3 has 17 residues.

This clone has just a few counts. This chain joins TRBV15 and TRBJ2-1; 9 nucleotides line up with TRBD1. CDR1 is LNHNV, CDR2 YYDKDF, per germline (reference sequence). J lost 6 bases, V lost 0 bases, and 3 bases had no gene match. There are 15 residues in the CDR3. For the CDR3, the DNA is TGTGCCACCAGCAGAGAAACAGGGGGCATCAATGAGCAGTTCTTC. Amino acid sequence: CATSRETGGINEQFF.

V and J are TRBV29-1 and TRBJ2-4; TRBD1 is a possible D gene (5 bases). Trimming took off 6 bases at V and 0 bases at J, with 12 bases between the two ends. CDR1 and CDR2 from the germline V gene are SQVTM and ANQGSEA. The length of the CDR3 is 14 residues. CDR3 in DNA: TGCAGCGTAGTAACAGGTGGAGCCAAAAACATTCAGTACTTC. It specifies CSVVTGGAKNIQYF.

The chain couples TRBV15 to TRBJ1-1; no clear D gene. Germline loops: CDR1 LNHNV, CDR2 YYDKDF (reference sequence). V gave up 0 bases and J gave up 2 bases, with 10 bases separating them. The CDR3 spans 15 residues. The CDR3 reads CATSRDRSVNTEAFF. CDR3 nucleotide sequence: TGTGCCACCAGCAGAGACAGAAGTGTTAACACTGAAGCTTTCTTT.

The chain is built from TRBV27 and TRBJ1-5, with TRBD1 matching 7 bases. Trimming removed 10 bases from V and 2 bases from J; junction bases left unmatched: 20. Per germline, CDR1 MNHEY and CDR2 SMNVEV (reference sequence). This CDR3 is built from 18 residues. CDR3 in DNA: TGTGCCACCACACCCCGGGACAGAGACCATGGCCGCAATCAGCCCCAGCATTTT. As protein: CATTPRDRDHGRNQPQHF.

The chain couples TRBV9 to TRBJ1-2, with D possibly TRBD1 on 5 matching bases. Germline V lookup: CDR1 SGDLS, CDR2 YYNGEE. Trimming pared 6 bases from V and 2 bases from J, leaving 8 bases between. CDR3 size: 12 residues. The CDR3: CASTQGNYGYTF. The CDR3 DNA follows: TGTGCCAGCACTCAGGGCAACTATGGCTACACCTTC.

This clone appeared once. The gene calls are TRBV9 and TRBJ2-1; D unresolved. Germline V gene lookup returns CDR1 SGDLS and CDR2 YYNGEE. The CDR3 is 14 residues long. Trimming left V 0 bases short and J 5 bases short, with 9 bases between. The CDR3, as DNA: TGTGCCAGCAGCGTAGATGCGGTGAACAATGAGCAGTTCTTC. As protein: CASSVDAVNNEQFF.

This clone showed up just once. The chain recombines TRBV5-1 with TRBJ2-1; unclear D gene. Between the trimmed V and J ends, which lost 0 bases and 10 bases, there was a span of 11 bases. CDR3 length: 13 residues. Germline CDR1 and CDR2: SGHRS and YFSETQ. In nucleotides, the CDR3 is TGCGCCAGCAGCTTGGGGTCAGTGATGGAGCAGTTCTTC. Translated, it gives CASSLGSVMEQFF.

The chain links TRBV27 to TRBJ1-1, with D unresolved. This CDR3 spans 15 amino acids. V shed 3 bases and J shed 0 bases, with 11 bases lying between them. Germline assignment: CDR1 MNHEY and CDR2 SMNVEV (reference sequence). CDR3 coding DNA: TGTGCCAGCAGTTTCAGCGGGGTATTGAACACTGAAGCTTTCTTT. As protein: CASSFSGVLNTEAFF.

This chain uses TRBV7-6 with TRBJ1-2; D is perhaps TRBD1 (6 bases). The CDR3 loop spans 15 amino acids. The germline V gene has CDR1 SGHVS and CDR2 FNYEAQ. With 6 bases removed from V and 6 bases from J, the gap between germline ends came to 20 bases. The CDR3 sequence is CASSQGQSGFDGYTF. CDR3 nucleotide sequence: TGTGCCAGCAGTCAAGGACAGTCTGGTTTTGATGGCTACACCTTC.

J is TRBJ1-6 and V is TRBV4-2; weak D call: TRBD1 (5 bases). Trimming removed 3 bases at V and 8 bases at J, with 20 bases between. The CDR3 totals 17 residues. Germline V gene lookup returns CDR1 LGHNA and CDR2 YNFKEQ. The CDR3 nucleotides read TGTGCCAGCAGCCATCCCCGGGCGGGGGACGGCGATTCACCCCTCCACTTT. Translating it yields CASSHPRAGDGDSPLHF.

The sample holds one count of this clone. The gene calls are TRBV7-8 and TRBJ2-5, with D possibly matching TRBD1 (5 bases). The CDR3 has 14 amino acids. Trimming removed 3 bases from V and 5 bases from J, with 13 bases in between. Germline lookup yields CDR1 SGHVS and CDR2 FQNEAQ. CDR3 sequence: CASSFLPGSETQYF. The CDR3 coding sequence is TGTGCCAGCAGCTTCCTTCCAGGGTCGGAGACCCAGTACTTC.

The chain has TRBV7-2 and TRBJ1-4; D possibly corresponds to TRBD1 (5 bases). The ends were cut back, 4 bases at V and 10 bases at J, with 16 bases in the middle. This CDR3 is built from 14 residues. The V gene's germline CDR1 is SGHTA and CDR2 FQGNSA. Written as DNA, the CDR3 is TGTGCCAGCAGCTCAGACAGTGGAGTTGGAAAACTGTTTTTT. Translating it yields CASSSDSGVGKLFF.

The V call is TRBV6-6, the J call TRBJ2-1, with 7 bases lining up with TRBD2. Trimming took 4 bases from V and 9 from J; bases not matched to a gene: 6. The CDR3 runs 13 residues. Per the germline V gene, CDR1 is MNHNY and CDR2 is SVGAGI (reference sequence). CDR3 sequence reads: CASSWGGVSEQFF. CDR3 DNA: TGTGCCAGCAGTTGGGGGGGGGTGAGTGAGCAGTTCTTC.

Concerning this clone: Germline is not matched at one junction end, which may reflect a read error. The J gene is TRBJ2-3, the V gene TRBV7-9; maybe TRBD1 (5 bases). In germline, CDR1 is SEHNR, CDR2 FQNEAQ (reference sequence). This CDR3 region has 15 residues. The CDR3 bases are TGTTCCAGCAGCTTATCCTCCGCAGGGACAGATACGCAGTATTTT. The encoded protein is CSSSLSSAGTDTQYF.

The chain links TRBV6-5 to TRBJ2-1, with 8 positions matching TRBD2. This CDR3 is built from 15 residues. Germline V gives CDR1 MNHEY, CDR2 SVGAGI. J lost 4 bases, V lost 2 bases, and 4 bases had no gene match. In DNA, the CDR3 is TGTGCCAGCAGTTACGGGCGGGAGGTATACAATGAGCAGTTCTTC. It translates to CASSYGREVYNEQFF.

The CDR3: CASSPSSGRATDTQYF. CDR3 bases: TGTGCCAGCAGCCCCTCTAGCGGGAGGGCGACAGATACGCAGTATTTT. The chain carries TRBV7-9 and TRBJ2-3, with 12 bases fitting TRBD2. The germline CDR1 and CDR2 sequences are SEHNR and FQNEAQ (reference sequence). Germline trimming cut 5 bases from V and 3 bases from J; bases unmatched to any gene: 6. The CDR3 is 16 residues long.

The V and J genes are TRBV5-1 and TRBJ2-1, with 8 bases identical to TRBD1. The CDR3 is made up of 12 amino acids. Germline trimming cut 5 bases from V and 5 bases from J; bases unmatched to any gene: 0. Germline V gene lookup returns CDR1 SGHRS and CDR2 YFSETQ. CDR3 residues: CASRTGDNEQFF. The CDR3 bases are TGCGCCAGCAGGACAGGGGACAATGAGCAGTTCTTC.

The chain uses TRBV27 and TRBJ1-4; 7 bases line up with TRBD1. With 6 bases clipped from V and 8 bases from J, the junction kept 9 bases outside the gene matches. The CDR3 is made up of 14 amino acids. CDR1 is MNHEY, CDR2 SMNVEV, per germline (reference sequence). The CDR3, as DNA: TGTGCCAGCAGCTCTCTACAGGGGAGGGAAAAACTGTTTTTT. Residues: CASSSLQGREKLFF.

This clone was seen only a few times. V gene TRBV7-6 combines with J gene TRBJ2-7; TRBD1 agrees at 8 bases. The germline CDR1 and CDR2 sequences are SGHVS and FNYEAQ. J was trimmed by 7 bases and V by 5 bases; bases with no gene match: 7. CDR3 length: 13 residues. CDR3 loop: CASSPRTGTEQYF. Written as DNA, the CDR3 is TGTGCCAGCAGCCCCAGGACAGGGACAGAGCAGTACTTC.

The gene calls are TRBV25-1 and TRBJ2-1, with 8 nucleotides matching TRBD2. J was trimmed by 6 bases and V by 4 bases; bases with no gene match: 11. CDR1 and CDR2 (germline): MGHDK, SYGVNS. The CDR3 totals 16 residues. The CDR3 sequence: CASSGQGGAGGNEQFF. The CDR3 nucleotides read TGTGCCAGCAGTGGCCAAGGGGGGGCGGGAGGCAATGAGCAGTTCTTC.

The rearrangement links TRBV5-1 to TRBJ2-7; 9 bases line up with TRBD2. Unmatched junction bases numbered 15, after V lost 4 bases and J lost 4 bases. The germline V gene encodes CDR1 SGHRS and CDR2 YFSETQ. The CDR3 extends over 17 amino acids. The CDR3 DNA reads as TGCGCCAGCAGCGGGACTAGCTCCAAACGGGGAGTTTACGAGCAGTACTTC. The encoded protein is CASSGTSSKRGVYEQYF.

The chain uses TRBV5-4 and TRBJ2-7; 11 nucleotides align to TRBD1. The CDR3 length is 14 residues. Trimming at V came to 4 bases and at J to 3 bases, leaving 3 bases not matched to a gene. Germline CDR1 reads SGHNT; CDR2 reads YYREEE (reference sequence). The CDR3 loop is CASSPGTGGYEQYF. As DNA, the CDR3 is TGTGCCAGCAGCCCCGGGACAGGGGGCTACGAGCAGTACTTC.

The J gene is TRBJ1-1, the V gene TRBV30; 12 bases match TRBD1. The germline V gene encodes CDR1 GTSNPN and CDR2 SVGIG (reference sequence). The length of the CDR3 is 15 residues. The V and J ends lost 5 bases and 5 bases, in that order; junction bases with no gene match: 9. The CDR3 region has the DNA TGTGCCTGGGATCCGGGACAGGGGGCATGGACTGAAGCTTTCTTT. The encoded protein is CAWDPGQGAWTEAFF. Variable domain in full (rest from reference TRBV30 and TRBJ1-1): SQTIHQWPATLVQPVGSPLSLECTVEGTSNPNLYWYRQAAGRGLQLLFYSVGIGQISSEVPQNLSASRPQDRQFILSSKKLLLSDSGFYLCAWDPGQGAWTEAFFGQGTRLTVV.

This clone was counted between two and nine times. This rearrangement joins TRBV18 to TRBJ2-7; 15 bases match TRBD2. Germline-derived CDR1 and CDR2 are KGHSH and LQKENI. This CDR3 contains 17 residues. The junction had 9 bases not matched to a gene; V was cut back by 2 bases and J by 7 bases. The CDR3, as DNA: TGTGCCAGCTCACCAGTGGCATTGGGACTAGCGGGAGGTGAGCAGTACTTC. Translation: CASSPVALGLAGGEQYF.